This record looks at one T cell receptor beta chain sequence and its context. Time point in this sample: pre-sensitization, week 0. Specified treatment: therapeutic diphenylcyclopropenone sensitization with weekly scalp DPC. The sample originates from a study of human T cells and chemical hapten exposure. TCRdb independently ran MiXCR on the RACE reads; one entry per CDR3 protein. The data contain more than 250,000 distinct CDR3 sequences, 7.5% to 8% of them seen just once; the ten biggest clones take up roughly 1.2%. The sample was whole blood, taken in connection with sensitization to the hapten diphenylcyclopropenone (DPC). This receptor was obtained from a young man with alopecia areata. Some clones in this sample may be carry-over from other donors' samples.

The chain's CDR3 is CAIMREIHNEQFF. CDR3 nucleotide sequence: TGTGCCATCATGCGGGAGATCCACAATGAGCAGTTCTTC. The rearrangement uses TRBV10-3 and TRBJ2-1, with 7 bases that match TRBD2. V gave up 7 bases and J gave up 5 bases; unmatched junction bases: 5. CDR3 length: 13 residues. CDR1 and CDR2 from the germline V gene are ENHRY and SYGVKD.